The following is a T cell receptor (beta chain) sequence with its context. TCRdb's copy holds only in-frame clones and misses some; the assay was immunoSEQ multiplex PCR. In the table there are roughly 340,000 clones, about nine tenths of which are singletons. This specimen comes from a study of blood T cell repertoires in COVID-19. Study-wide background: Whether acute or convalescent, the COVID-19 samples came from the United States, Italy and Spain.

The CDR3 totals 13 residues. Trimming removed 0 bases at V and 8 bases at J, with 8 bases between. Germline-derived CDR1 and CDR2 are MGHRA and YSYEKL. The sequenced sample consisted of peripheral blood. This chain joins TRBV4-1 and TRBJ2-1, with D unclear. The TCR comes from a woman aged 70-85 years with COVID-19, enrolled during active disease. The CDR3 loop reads CASSQEKFDEQFF. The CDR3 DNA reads TGCGCCAGCAGCCAAGAAAAATTCGATGAGCAGTTCTTC.